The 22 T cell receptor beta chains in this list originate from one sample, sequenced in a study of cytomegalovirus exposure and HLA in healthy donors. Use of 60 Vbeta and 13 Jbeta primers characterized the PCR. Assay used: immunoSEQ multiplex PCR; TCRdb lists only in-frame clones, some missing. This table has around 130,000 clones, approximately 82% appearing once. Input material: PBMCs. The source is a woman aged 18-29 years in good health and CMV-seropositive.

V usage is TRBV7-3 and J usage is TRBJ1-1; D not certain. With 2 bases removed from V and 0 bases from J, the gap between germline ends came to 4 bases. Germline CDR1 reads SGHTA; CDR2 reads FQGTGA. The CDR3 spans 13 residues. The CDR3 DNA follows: TGTGCCAGCAGCTTATCAGTGAACACTGAAGCTTTCTTT. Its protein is CASSLSVNTEAFF. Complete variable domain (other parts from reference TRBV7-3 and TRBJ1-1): GAGVSQTPSNKVTEKGKYVELRCDPISGHTALYWYRQSLGQGPEFLIYFQGTGAADDSGLPNDRFFAVRPEGSVSTLKIQRTERGDSAVYLCASSLSVNTEAFFGQGTRLTVV.

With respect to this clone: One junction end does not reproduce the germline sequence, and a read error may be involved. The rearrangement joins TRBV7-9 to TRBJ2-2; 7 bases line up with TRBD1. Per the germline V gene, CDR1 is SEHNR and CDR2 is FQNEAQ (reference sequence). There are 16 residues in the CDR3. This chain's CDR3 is CSSSPGTVPNTGELFF. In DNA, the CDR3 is TGTTCCAGCAGCCCCGGGACAGTCCCGAACACCGGGGAGCTGTTTTTT.

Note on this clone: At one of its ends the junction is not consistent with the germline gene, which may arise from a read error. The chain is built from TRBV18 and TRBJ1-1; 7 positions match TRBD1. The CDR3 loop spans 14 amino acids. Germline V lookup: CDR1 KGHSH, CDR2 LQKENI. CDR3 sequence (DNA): TGTGCCAGCTCACCAATTCAGGGGGTCACTGAAACTTTCTTT. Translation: CASSPIQGVTETFF.

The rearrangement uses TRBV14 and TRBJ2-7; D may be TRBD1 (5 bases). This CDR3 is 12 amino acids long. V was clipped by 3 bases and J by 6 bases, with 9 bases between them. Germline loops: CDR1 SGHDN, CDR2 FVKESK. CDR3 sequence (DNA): TGTGCCAGCAGCCACGACAGAGGCGAGCAGTACTTC. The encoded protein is CASSHDRGEQYF.

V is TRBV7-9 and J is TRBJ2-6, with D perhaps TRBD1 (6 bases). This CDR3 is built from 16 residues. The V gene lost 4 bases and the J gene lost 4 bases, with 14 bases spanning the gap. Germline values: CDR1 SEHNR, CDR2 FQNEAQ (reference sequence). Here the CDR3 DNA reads TGTGCCAGCAGCTACTACAGGGCAACAGGGGCCAACGTCCTGACTTTC. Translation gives CASSYYRATGANVLTF.

The CDR3 loop reads CSAQEVRGYTF. CDR3 nucleotide sequence: TGCAGTGCCCAGGAGGTGCGCGGCTACACCTTC. This chain joins TRBV20-1 and TRBJ1-2; D gene ambiguous. The length of the CDR3 is 11 residues. Trimming took off 6 bases at V and 8 bases at J, with 13 bases between the two ends. Germline V gives CDR1 DFQATT, CDR2 SNEGSKA (reference sequence).

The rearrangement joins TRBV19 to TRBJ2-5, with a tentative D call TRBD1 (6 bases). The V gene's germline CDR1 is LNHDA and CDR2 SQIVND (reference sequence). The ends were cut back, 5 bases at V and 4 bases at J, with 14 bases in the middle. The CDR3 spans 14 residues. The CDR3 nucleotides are TGTGCCAGTAGTCCTGGACAGCCCGGAGAGACCCAGTACTTC. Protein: CASSPGQPGETQYF.

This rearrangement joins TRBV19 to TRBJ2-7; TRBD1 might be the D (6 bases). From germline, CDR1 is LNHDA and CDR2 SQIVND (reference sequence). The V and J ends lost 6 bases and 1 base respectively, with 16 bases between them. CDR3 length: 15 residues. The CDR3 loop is CASSTTGYISYEQYF. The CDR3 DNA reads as TGTGCCAGTAGCACGACAGGCTACATATCCTACGAGCAGTACTTC.

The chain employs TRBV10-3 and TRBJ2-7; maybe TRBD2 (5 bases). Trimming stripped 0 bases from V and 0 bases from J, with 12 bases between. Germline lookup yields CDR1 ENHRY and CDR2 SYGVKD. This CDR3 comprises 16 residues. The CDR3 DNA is TGTGCCATCAGTGAGTCGGGAGCCAGGCTCTCCTACGAGCAGTACTTC. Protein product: CAISESGARLSYEQYF.

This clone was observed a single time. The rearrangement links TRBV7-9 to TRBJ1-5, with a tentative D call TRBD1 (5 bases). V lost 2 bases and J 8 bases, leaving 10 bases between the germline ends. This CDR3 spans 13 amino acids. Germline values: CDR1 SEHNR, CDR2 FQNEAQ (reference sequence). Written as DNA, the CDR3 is TGTGCCAGCAGCTTACAGGGAAGTAAGCCCCAGCATTTT. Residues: CASSLQGSKPQHF.

The CDR3 coding sequence is TGCGCCAGCAGCTTGGGGGGACAGGACCTTTACGAGCAGTACTTC. It encodes CASSLGGQDLYEQYF. This sequence joins TRBV5-1 and TRBJ2-7; 8 nucleotides line up with TRBD1. This CDR3 is built from 15 residues. The ends lost 0 bases at V and 4 bases at J; junction bases unmatched: 6. The V gene's germline CDR1 is SGHRS and CDR2 YFSETQ.

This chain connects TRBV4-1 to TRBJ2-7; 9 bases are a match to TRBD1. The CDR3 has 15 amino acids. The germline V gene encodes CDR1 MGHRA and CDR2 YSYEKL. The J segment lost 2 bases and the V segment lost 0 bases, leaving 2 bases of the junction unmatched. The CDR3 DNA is TGCGCCAGCAGCCAAGAGGGACAGGGACCCTACGAGCAGTACTTC. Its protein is CASSQEGQGPYEQYF.

The CDR3 loop reads CAISEDRGNYGYTF. The CDR3 DNA follows: TGTGCCATCAGTGAGGATAGGGGAAACTATGGCTACACCTTC. The chain has TRBV10-3 and TRBJ1-2; TRBD1 is a possible D gene (5 bases). Trimming removed 2 bases from V and 2 bases from J, with 9 bases in between. This CDR3 contains 14 residues. Looked up from germline, CDR1 is ENHRY and CDR2 is SYGVKD.

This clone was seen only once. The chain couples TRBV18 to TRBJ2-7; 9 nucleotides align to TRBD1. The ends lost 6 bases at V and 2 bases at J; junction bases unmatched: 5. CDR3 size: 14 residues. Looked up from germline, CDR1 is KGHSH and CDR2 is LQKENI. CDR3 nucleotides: TGTGCCAGCTCCCTGGGACAGGGCGCCTACGAGCAGTACTTC. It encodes CASSLGQGAYEQYF. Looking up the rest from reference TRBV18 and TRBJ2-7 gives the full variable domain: NAGVMQNPRHLVRRRGQEARLRCSPMKGHSHVYWYRQLPEEGLKFMVYLQKENIIDESGMPKERFSAEFPKEGPSILRIQQVVRGDSAAYFCASSLGQGAYEQYFGPGTRLTVT.

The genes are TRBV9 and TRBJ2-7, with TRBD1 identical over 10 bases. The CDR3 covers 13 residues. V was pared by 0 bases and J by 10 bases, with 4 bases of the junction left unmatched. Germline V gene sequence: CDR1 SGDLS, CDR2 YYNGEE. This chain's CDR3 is CASSVATGGVQYF. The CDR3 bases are TGTGCCAGCAGCGTAGCGACAGGGGGCGTTCAGTACTTC. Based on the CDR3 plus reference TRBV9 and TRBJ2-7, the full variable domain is DSGVTQTPKHLITATGQRVTLRCSPRSGDLSVYWYQQSLDQGLQFLIQYYNGEERAKGNILERFSAQQFPDLHSELNLSSLELGDSALYFCASSVATGGVQYFGPGTRLTVT.

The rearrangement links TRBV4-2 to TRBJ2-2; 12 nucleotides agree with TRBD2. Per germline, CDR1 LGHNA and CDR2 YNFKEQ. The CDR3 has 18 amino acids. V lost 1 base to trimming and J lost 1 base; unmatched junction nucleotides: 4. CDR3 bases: TGTGCCAGCAGCCAAGGGCCTAGCGGGGGGGGGAACACCGGGGAGCTGTTTTTT. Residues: CASSQGPSGGGNTGELFF.

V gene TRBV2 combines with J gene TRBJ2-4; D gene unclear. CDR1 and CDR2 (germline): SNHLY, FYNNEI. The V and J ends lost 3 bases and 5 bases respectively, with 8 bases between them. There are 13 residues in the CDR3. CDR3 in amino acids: CASSESGQNIQYF. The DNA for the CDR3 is TGTGCCAGCAGTGAGTCAGGCCAAAACATTCAGTACTTC.

CDR3 DNA: TGTGCCACCAGCAGCCCCCGGGACAGGGAATACTCTGGGGCCAACGTCCTGACTTTC. This gives the protein CATSSPRDREYSGANVLTF. The chain employs TRBV15 and TRBJ2-6; 9 bases fit TRBD1. CDR3 length equals 19 residues. Germline trimming cut 3 bases from V and 0 bases from J; bases unmatched to any gene: 9. Per the germline V gene, CDR1 is LNHNV and CDR2 is YYDKDF (reference sequence).

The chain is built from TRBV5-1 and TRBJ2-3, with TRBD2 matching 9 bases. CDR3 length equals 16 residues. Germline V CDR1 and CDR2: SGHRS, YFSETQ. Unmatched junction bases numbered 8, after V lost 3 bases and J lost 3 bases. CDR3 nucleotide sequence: TGCGCCAGCAGCTCCTACGCTAGCGGGGTTACAGATACGCAGTATTTT. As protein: CASSSYASGVTDTQYF.

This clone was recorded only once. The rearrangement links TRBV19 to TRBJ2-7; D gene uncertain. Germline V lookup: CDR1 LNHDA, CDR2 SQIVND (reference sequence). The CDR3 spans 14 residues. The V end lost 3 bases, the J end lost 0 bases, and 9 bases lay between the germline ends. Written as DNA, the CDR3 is TGTGCCAGTAGTATGGCTGGTGCCTCCTACGAGCAGTACTTC. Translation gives CASSMAGASYEQYF. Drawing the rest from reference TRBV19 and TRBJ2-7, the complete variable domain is DGGITQSPKYLFRKEGQNVTLSCEQNLNHDAMYWYRQDPGQGLRLIYYSQIVNDFQKGDIAEGYSVSREKKESFPLTVTSAQKNPTAFYLCASSMAGASYEQYFGPGTRLTVT.

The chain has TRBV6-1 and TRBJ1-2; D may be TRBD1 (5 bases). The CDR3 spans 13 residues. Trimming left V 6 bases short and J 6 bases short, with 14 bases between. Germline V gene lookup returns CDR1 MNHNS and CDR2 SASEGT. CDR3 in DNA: TGTGCCAGCAGGCCCAGGGTCGTCGATGGCTACACCTTC. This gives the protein CASRPRVVDGYTF.

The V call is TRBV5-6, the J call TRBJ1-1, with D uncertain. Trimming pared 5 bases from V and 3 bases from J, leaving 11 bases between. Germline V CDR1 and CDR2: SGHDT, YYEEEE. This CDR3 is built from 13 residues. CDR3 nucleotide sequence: TGTGCCAGCAGGACCGATGAGGACACTGAAGCTTTCTTT. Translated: CASRTDEDTEAFF.